The next 5 T cell receptor beta chains were all read from a single sample in a study of blood T cell repertoires in COVID-19 (dated by TCRdb to 2020 to 2021). The library was produced with the immunoSEQ multiplex PCR assay. This is the immuneACCESS table as TCRdb keeps it, with only in-frame sequences that have V and J called. A part of the clones is gone; compared with another copy, unresolved V genes explain less than half, and the rest is unexplained. Within this sample are about 290,000 clones, with just under 90% of them counted one time only. Clones ranked in the top ten supply 11% of the sample. Sequenced material: peripheral blood. Receptors originate from a woman aged 25 to 45 with COVID-19, enrolled during active disease.

The gene calls are TRBV28 and TRBJ2-1; 12 bases align to TRBD2. The CDR3 has 15 amino acids. The V gene end was trimmed by 3 bases and the J gene end by 6 bases; junction bases not matched to a gene: 3. CDR1 is MDHEN, CDR2 SYDVKM, per germline. The DNA of the CDR3 is TGTGCCAGCAGTTTTGGACTAGCGGGGAGCAATGAGCAGTTCTTC. Translated: CASSFGLAGSNEQFF.

The chain uses TRBV6-5 and TRBJ2-2; 7 nucleotides line up with TRBD1. CDR3 length: 15 residues. J lost 2 bases, V lost 2 bases, and 2 bases had no gene match. Germline V lookup: CDR1 MNHEY, CDR2 SVGAGI. The DNA for the CDR3 is TGTGCCAGCAGTTACGACAGGGTAAACACCGGGGAGCTGTTTTTT. Protein: CASSYDRVNTGELFF.

This clone was seen just once. CDR3 coding DNA: TGCGCCAGCAGCGCGGCCCCGACAGGGACAGGGAACACTGAAGCTTTCTTT. Translated: CASSAAPTGTGNTEAFF. The chain is built from TRBV5-1 and TRBJ1-1; 8 bases align to TRBD1. V lost 4 bases and J lost 1; bases outside the gene matches: 12. This CDR3 has 17 amino acids. Germline V lookup: CDR1 SGHRS, CDR2 YFSETQ.

The chain has TRBV5-4 and TRBJ2-3, with 9 positions matching TRBD2. The V and J ends lost 3 bases and 4 bases, in that order; junction bases with no gene match: 12. In germline, CDR1 is SGHNT, CDR2 YYREEE (reference sequence). CDR3 length: 17 residues. The CDR3 coding sequence is TGTGCCAGCAGCTCTGACATTAGCGGGGGATTGCCAGATACGCAGTATTTT. It is translated as CASSSDISGGLPDTQYF.

The V gene is TRBV4-1, the J gene TRBJ2-1; D may be TRBD2 (5 bases). V was shortened by 4 bases and J by 9 bases, with 16 bases between the two germline ends. This CDR3 has 14 residues. Germline lookup yields CDR1 MGHRA and CDR2 YSYEKL. The CDR3 spells CASSPLTGGGEQFF. The CDR3 DNA is TGCGCCAGCAGCCCACTGACCGGAGGAGGTGAGCAGTTCTTC.